The T cell receptor (beta chain) described here comes from a study of blood T cell repertoires in COVID-19. Study information: Some COVID-19 samples were acute and others convalescent; all came from the United States, Italy and Spain.

The germline V and J ends were trimmed by 2 bases and 1 base, with 14 bases remaining between them. The germline CDR1 and CDR2 sequences are LNHNV and YYDKDF (reference sequence). The CDR3 has 16 residues. Sequencing was performed with immunoSEQ multiplex PCR; in TCRdb, only in-frame clones are kept and a portion is missing. The profile shows tens of thousands of clones, approximately 85% of them singletons. The receptor was isolated from a human donor in a cohort sampled during active COVID-19. The sequenced sample was peripheral blood. J is TRBJ1-1 and V is TRBV15, with D perhaps matching TRBD1 (6 bases). The CDR3 DNA sequence: TGTGCCACCAGCAGACACCCAGGGGCAGGGAACACTGAAGCTTTCTTT. Its translation: CATSRHPGAGNTEAFF.